These T cell receptor beta chains were read from a single sample in a study of blood T cell repertoires in COVID-19. Libraries were prepared by immunoSEQ multiplex PCR; TCRdb keeps only in-frame clonotypes and omits some of them. The sample includes 230,000 or so clones, about 85% of them seen just once. The source material was PBMCs or T cells enriched from blood (not recorded which). All receptors come from a woman in her thirties who had recovered from COVID-19. Each CDR3 is given with its conserved first and last residue. Fields, in order: clone size, V gene, D gene, J gene, CDR3 protein, CDR3 DNA. D genes are given only for firm matches. A clone size is listed for some rows: how often the clone was seen (once, few, many), or a class if it is expanded.

clone size: -
V gene: TRBV6-4
D gene: -
J gene: TRBJ2-6
CDR3 protein: CASSAGSGANVLTF
CDR3 DNA: TGTGCCAGCAGTGCAGGGTCTGGGGCCAACGTCCTGACTTTC

clone size: -
V gene: TRBV25-1
D gene: -
J gene: TRBJ2-7
CDR3 protein: CASRDTGGAYEQYF
CDR3 DNA: TGTGCCAGCAGAGATACAGGGGGGGCGTACGAGCAGTACTTC

clone size: -
V gene: TRBV12-3/TRBV12-4
D gene: -
J gene: TRBJ2-5
CDR3 protein: CASSLLATETQYF
CDR3 DNA: TGTGCCAGCAGTTTACTAGCGACGGAGACCCAGTACTTC

clone size: -
V gene: TRBV7-9
D gene: TRBD1
J gene: TRBJ1-1
CDR3 protein: CASSPSSGDRVEAFF
CDR3 DNA: TGTGCCAGCAGCCCTAGCTCGGGGGACAGGGTTGAAGCTTTCTTT

clone size: -
V gene: TRBV29-1
D gene: TRBD1
J gene: TRBJ2-5
CDR3 protein: CSDDRGGGETQYF
CDR3 DNA: TGCAGCGACGACAGGGGTGGAGGAGAGACCCAGTACTTC

clone size: -
V gene: TRBV4-3
D gene: -
J gene: TRBJ1-3
CDR3 protein: CASSPDSSGNTIYF
CDR3 DNA: TGCGCCAGCAGCCCGGACAGCTCTGGAAACACCATATATTTT

clone size: -
V gene: TRBV5-1
D gene: -
J gene: TRBJ2-1
CDR3 protein: CASSLAAGGTYNEQFF
CDR3 DNA: TGCGCCAGCAGCTTGGCGGCCGGGGGGACATACAATGAGCAGTTCTTC

clone size: few
V gene: TRBV18
D gene: -
J gene: TRBJ1-2
CDR3 protein: CASSPSAGF
CDR3 DNA: TGTGCCAGCTCACCGAGCGCGGGCTTC

clone size: few
V gene: TRBV3-1/TRBV3-2
D gene: -
J gene: TRBJ2-3
CDR3 protein: CASSQDALAGTQYF
CDR3 DNA: TGTGCCAGCAGCCAAGATGCGCTAGCAGGTACGCAGTATTTT

clone size: once
V gene: TRBV19
D gene: -
J gene: TRBJ1-5
CDR3 protein: CASSIGPGNQPQHF
CDR3 DNA: TGTGCCAGTAGTATAGGCCCGGGCAATCAGCCCCAGCATTTT

clone size: once
V gene: TRBV5-6
D gene: TRBD1
J gene: TRBJ1-5
CDR3 protein: CASSLGQGDQPQHF
CDR3 DNA: TGTGCCAGCAGCTTAGGACAGGGGGATCAGCCCCAGCATTTT

clone size: -
V gene: TRBV3-1/TRBV3-2
D gene: TRBD1
J gene: TRBJ2-7
CDR3 protein: CASSQDFGTGSSYEQYF
CDR3 DNA: TGTGCCAGCAGCCAAGATTTCGGGACAGGGTCATCCTACGAGCAGTACTTC

clone size: -
V gene: TRBV10-3
D gene: -
J gene: TRBJ2-7
CDR3 protein: CAIRTGENEQYF
CDR3 DNA: TGTGCCATCAGGACAGGAGAGAACGAGCAGTACTTC

clone size: few
V gene: TRBV7-9
D gene: TRBD1
J gene: TRBJ1-4
CDR3 protein: CASSSGQGPLEKLFF
CDR3 DNA: TGTGCCAGCAGCTCCGGACAGGGCCCTCTGGAAAAACTGTTTTTT

clone size: -
V gene: TRBV5-4
D gene: -
J gene: TRBJ2-3
CDR3 protein: CASSLSGAWRSRDTQYF
CDR3 DNA: TGTGCCAGCAGCTTGTCTGGGGCCTGGCGGTCCCGGGATACGCAGTATTTT

clone size: -
V gene: TRBV6-6
D gene: TRBD2
J gene: TRBJ2-5
CDR3 protein: CASSYGTSGGGTQYF
CDR3 DNA: TGTGCCAGCAGTTACGGGACTAGCGGGGGGGGGACCCAGTACTTC

clone size: -
V gene: TRBV6-4
D gene: TRBD1
J gene: TRBJ2-1
CDR3 protein: CASSDRTGGGDEQFF
CDR3 DNA: TGTGCCAGCAGTGACCGGACAGGGGGTGGCGATGAGCAGTTCTTC

clone size: -
V gene: TRBV7-7
D gene: TRBD1
J gene: TRBJ2-2
CDR3 protein: CASSPTGRNTGELFF
CDR3 DNA: TGTGCCAGCAGCCCGACAGGGCGCAACACCGGGGAGCTGTTTTTT

clone size: -
V gene: TRBV11-2
D gene: -
J gene: TRBJ1-1
CDR3 protein: CASSSIRRENTEAFF
CDR3 DNA: TGTGCCAGCAGCTCTATCCGCAGGGAGAACACTGAAGCTTTCTTT

clone size: -
V gene: TRBV28
D gene: TRBD2
J gene: TRBJ2-5
CDR3 protein: CASSSVWGGLQETQYF
CDR3 DNA: TGTGCCAGCAGTTCCGTATGGGGGGGACTCCAAGAGACCCAGTACTTC

clone size: -
V gene: TRBV4-1
D gene: -
J gene: TRBJ1-1
CDR3 protein: CASSQELTRDTEAFF
CDR3 DNA: TGCGCCAGCAGCCAAGAGTTGACTCGGGACACTGAAGCTTTCTTT

clone size: many
V gene: TRBV6-1
D gene: -
J gene: TRBJ1-3
CDR3 protein: CASSEETGSGNTIYF
CDR3 DNA: TGTGCCAGCAGTGAAGAAACAGGGTCCGGAAACACCATATATTTT

clone size: -
V gene: TRBV7-2
D gene: -
J gene: TRBJ1-6
CDR3 protein: CASSLEQLQWSPLHF
CDR3 DNA: TGTGCCAGCAGCTTAGAACAGTTACAGTGGTCACCCCTCCACTTT